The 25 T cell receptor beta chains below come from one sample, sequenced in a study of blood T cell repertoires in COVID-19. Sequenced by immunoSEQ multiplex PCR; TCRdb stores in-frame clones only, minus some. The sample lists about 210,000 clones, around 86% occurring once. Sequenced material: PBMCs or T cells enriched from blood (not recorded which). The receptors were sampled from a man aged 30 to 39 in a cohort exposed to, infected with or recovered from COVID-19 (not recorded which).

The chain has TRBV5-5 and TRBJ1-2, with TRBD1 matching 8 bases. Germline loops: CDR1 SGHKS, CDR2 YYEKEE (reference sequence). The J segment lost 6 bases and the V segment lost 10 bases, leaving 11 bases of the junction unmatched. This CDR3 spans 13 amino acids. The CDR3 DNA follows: TGTGCCTCTATCCCAGGGGGCGGAGATGGCTACACCTTC. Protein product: CASIPGGGDGYTF.

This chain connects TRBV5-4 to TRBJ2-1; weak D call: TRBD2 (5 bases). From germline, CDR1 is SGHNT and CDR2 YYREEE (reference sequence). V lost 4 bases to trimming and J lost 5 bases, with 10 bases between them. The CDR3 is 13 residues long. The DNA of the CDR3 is TGTGCCAGCAGCGGACTCCGGGACAATGAGCAGTTCTTC. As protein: CASSGLRDNEQFF.

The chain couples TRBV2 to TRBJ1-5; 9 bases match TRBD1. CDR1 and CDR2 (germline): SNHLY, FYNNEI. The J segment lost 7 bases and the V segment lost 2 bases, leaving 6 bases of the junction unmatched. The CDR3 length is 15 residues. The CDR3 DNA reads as TGTGCCAGCAGTGAATTCCGGGACAGGGAACAGCCCCAGCATTTT. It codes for CASSEFRDREQPQHF.

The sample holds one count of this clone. CDR3 protein: CASSVILEGQPNTFGETQYF. Written as DNA, the CDR3 is TGTGCCAGCAGCGTAATCTTGGAGGGACAGCCCAATACTTTCGGAGAGACCCAGTACTTC. V gene TRBV9 combines with J gene TRBJ2-5, with D perhaps matching TRBD1 (7 bases). V lost 1 base and J 4 bases, leaving 29 bases between the germline ends. Per the germline V gene, CDR1 is SGDLS and CDR2 is YYNGEE. CDR3 length equals 20 residues.

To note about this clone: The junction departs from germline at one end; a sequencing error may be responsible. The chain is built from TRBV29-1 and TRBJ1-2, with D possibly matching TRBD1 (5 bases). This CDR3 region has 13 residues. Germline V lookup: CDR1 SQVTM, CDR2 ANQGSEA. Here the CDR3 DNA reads TGCAGCGTTGGTGAAGGGGTTGGGGTAGGTTACTTCTTC. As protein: CSVGEGVGVGYFF.

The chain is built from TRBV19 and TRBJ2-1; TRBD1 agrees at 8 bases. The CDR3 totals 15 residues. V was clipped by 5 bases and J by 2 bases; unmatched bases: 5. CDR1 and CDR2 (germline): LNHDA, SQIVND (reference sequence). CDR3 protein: CASSPRGRPYNEQFF. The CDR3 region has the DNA TGTGCCAGTAGTCCCAGGGGGCGTCCCTACAATGAGCAGTTCTTC.

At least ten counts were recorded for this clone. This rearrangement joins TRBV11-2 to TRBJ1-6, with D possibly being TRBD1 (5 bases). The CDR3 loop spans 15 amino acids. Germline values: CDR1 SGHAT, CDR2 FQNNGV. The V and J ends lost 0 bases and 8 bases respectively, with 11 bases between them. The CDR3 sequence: CASSLDGGTDSPLHF. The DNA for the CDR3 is TGTGCCAGCAGCTTAGATGGGGGGACGGATTCACCCCTCCACTTT.

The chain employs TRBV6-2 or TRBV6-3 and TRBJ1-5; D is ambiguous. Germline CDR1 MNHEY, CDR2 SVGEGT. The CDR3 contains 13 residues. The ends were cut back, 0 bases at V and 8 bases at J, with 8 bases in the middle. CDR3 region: CASSYSIQKPQHF. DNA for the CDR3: TGTGCCAGCAGTTACTCGATCCAGAAGCCCCAGCATTTT.

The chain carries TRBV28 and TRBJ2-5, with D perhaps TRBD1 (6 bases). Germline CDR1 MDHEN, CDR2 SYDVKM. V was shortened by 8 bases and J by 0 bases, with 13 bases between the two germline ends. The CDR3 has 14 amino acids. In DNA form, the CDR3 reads TGTGCCAGCGTTTCTCAGGGGCACCAAGAGACCCAGTACTTC. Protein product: CASVSQGHQETQYF.

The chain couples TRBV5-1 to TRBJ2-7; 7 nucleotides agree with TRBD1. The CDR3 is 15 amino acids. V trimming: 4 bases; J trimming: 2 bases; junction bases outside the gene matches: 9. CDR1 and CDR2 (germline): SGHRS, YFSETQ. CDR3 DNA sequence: TGCGCCAGCAGCGATTCGACAGGGAAGGCCTACGAGCAGTACTTC. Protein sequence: CASSDSTGKAYEQYF.

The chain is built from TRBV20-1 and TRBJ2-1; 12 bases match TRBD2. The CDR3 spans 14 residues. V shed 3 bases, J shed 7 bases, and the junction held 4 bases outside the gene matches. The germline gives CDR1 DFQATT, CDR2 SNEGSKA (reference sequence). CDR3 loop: CSASLGTSGNEQFF. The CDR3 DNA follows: TGCAGTGCTAGTCTCGGGACTAGCGGGAATGAGCAGTTCTTC.

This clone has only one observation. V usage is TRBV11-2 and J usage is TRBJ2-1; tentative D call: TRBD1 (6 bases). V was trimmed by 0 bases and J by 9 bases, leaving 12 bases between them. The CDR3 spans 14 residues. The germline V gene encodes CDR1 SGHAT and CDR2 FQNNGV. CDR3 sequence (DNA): TGTGCCAGCAGCTTAGATTGGGGGCTGGTTGAGCAGTTCTTC. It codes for CASSLDWGLVEQFF.

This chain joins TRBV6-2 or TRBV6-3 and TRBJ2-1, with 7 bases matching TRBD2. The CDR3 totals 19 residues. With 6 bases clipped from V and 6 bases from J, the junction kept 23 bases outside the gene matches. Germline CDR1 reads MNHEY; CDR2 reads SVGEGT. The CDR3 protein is CASSAWASGLVVEPNEQFF. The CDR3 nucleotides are TGTGCCAGCAGCGCCTGGGCTAGCGGCCTCGTCGTTGAACCCAATGAGCAGTTCTTC.

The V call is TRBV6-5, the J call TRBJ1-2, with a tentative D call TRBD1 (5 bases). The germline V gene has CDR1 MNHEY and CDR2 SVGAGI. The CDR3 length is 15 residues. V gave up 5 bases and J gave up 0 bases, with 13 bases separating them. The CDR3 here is CASSTRQKSNYGYTF. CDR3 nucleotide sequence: TGTGCCAGCAGTACCCGACAGAAATCTAACTATGGCTACACCTTC.

The CDR3 nucleotides are TGTGCCAGCACCCACCCAGAGGGTATAGACACCATATATTTT. It translates to CASTHPEGIDTIYF. V and J are TRBV7-9 and TRBJ1-3; D gene unclear. Trimming cost V 7 bases and J 8 bases, with 18 bases left between them. Germline assignment: CDR1 SEHNR and CDR2 FQNEAQ (reference sequence). The CDR3 consists of 14 residues.

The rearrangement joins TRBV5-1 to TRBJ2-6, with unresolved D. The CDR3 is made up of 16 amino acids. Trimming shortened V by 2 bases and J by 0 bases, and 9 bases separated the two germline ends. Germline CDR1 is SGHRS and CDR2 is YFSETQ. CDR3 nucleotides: TGCGCCAGCAGCTTCCACTTTAGCTCTGGGGCCAACGTCCTGACTTTC. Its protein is CASSFHFSSGANVLTF.

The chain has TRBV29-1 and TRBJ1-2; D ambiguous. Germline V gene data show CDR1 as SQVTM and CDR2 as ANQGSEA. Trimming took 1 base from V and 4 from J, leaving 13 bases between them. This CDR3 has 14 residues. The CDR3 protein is CSVEGGGSGYGYTF. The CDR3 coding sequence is TGCAGCGTTGAAGGGGGAGGAAGCGGCTATGGCTACACCTTC.

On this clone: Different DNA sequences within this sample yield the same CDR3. CDR3 residues: CASSDSSGSYNEQFF. The DNA for the CDR3 is TGTGCCAGCAGTGACTCTAGCGGGAGCTACAATGAGCAGTTCTTC. V and J are TRBV6-4 and TRBJ2-1; 9 nucleotides align to TRBD2. The CDR3 has 15 residues. Germline trimming cut 0 bases from V and 3 bases from J; bases unmatched to any gene: 0. Germline assignment: CDR1 MRHNA and CDR2 SNTAGT.

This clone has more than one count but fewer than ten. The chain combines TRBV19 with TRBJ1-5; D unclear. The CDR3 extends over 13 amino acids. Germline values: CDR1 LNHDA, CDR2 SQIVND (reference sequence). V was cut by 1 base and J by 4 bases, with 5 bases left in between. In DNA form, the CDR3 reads TGTGCCAGTAGTATAGGGGAGAATCAGCCCCAGCATTTT. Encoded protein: CASSIGENQPQHF.

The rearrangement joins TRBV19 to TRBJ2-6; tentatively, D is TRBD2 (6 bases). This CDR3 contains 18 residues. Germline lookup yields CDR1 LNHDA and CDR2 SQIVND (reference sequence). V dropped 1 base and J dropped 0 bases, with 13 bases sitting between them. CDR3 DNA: TGTGCCAGTAGTATAGGTTTGGGGGGTGCCTCTGGGGCCAACGTCCTGACTTTC. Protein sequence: CASSIGLGGASGANVLTF.

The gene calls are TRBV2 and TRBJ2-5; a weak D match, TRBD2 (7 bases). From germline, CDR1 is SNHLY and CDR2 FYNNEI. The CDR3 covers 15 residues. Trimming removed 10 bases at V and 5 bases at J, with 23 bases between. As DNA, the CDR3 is TGTGCCACCAGGGAACAAGGAAGGGGGGGGGAGACCCAGTACTTC. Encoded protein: CATREQGRGGETQYF.

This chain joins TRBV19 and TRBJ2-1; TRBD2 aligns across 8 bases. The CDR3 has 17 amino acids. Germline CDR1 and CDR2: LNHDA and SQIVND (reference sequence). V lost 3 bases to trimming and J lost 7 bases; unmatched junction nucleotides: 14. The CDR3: CASSIDRLATTSNEQFF. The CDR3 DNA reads TGTGCCAGTAGTATCGACCGACTAGCGACGACTTCAAATGAGCAGTTCTTC.

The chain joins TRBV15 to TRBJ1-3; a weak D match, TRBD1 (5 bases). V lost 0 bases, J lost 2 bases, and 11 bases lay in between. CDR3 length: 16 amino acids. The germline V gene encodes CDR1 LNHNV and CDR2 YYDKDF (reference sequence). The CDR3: CATSRDPGVTGNTIYF. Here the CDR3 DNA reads TGTGCCACCAGCAGAGATCCGGGGGTTACTGGAAACACCATATATTTT.

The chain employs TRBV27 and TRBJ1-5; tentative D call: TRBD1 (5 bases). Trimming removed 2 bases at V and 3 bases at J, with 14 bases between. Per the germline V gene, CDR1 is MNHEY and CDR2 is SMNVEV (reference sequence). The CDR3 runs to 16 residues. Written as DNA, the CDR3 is TGTGCCAGCAGTTTACAGGGAACGGGAGTCAATCAGCCCCAGCATTTT. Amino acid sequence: CASSLQGTGVNQPQHF.

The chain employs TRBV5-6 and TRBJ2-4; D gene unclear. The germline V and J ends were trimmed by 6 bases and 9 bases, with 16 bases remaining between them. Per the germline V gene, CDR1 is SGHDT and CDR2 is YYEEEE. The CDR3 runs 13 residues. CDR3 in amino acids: CASNSRVFGIQYF. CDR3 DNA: TGTGCCAGCAATTCCCGGGTTTTCGGCATTCAGTACTTC.